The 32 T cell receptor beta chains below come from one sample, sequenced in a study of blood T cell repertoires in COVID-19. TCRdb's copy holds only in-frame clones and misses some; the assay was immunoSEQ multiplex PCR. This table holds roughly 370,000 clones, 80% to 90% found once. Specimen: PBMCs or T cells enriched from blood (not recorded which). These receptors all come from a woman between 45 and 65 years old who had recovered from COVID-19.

CDR3 residues: CASGENLGASNQPQHF. The CDR3 nucleotides read TGTGCCAGCGGAGAAAATTTGGGGGCGAGCAATCAGCCCCAGCATTTT. The chain couples TRBV28 to TRBJ1-5; D may be TRBD1 (6 bases). Germline CDR1 reads MDHEN; CDR2 reads SYDVKM. This CDR3 is 16 amino acids long. V shed 8 bases and J shed 1 base, with 18 bases lying between them.

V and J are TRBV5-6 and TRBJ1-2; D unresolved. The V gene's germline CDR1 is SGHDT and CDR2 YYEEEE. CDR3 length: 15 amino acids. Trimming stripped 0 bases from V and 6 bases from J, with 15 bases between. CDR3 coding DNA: TGTGCCAGCAGCTTGGTAGCAGCGCAAAAAAATGGCTACACCTTC. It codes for CASSLVAAQKNGYTF.

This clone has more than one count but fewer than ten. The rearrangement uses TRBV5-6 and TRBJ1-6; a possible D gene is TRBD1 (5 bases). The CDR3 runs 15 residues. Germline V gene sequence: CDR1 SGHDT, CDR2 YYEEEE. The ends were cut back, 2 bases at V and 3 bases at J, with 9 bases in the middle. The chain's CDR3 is CASSLQEYYNSPLHF. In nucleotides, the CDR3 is TGTGCCAGCAGCTTACAGGAATACTATAATTCACCCCTCCACTTT.

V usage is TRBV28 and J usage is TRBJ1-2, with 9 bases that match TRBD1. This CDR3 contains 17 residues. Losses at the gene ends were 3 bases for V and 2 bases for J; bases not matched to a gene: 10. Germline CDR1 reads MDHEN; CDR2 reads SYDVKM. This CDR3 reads CASSLSEGTGSNYGYTF. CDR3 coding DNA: TGTGCCAGCAGTTTGTCGGAGGGGACAGGGTCGAACTATGGCTACACCTTC.

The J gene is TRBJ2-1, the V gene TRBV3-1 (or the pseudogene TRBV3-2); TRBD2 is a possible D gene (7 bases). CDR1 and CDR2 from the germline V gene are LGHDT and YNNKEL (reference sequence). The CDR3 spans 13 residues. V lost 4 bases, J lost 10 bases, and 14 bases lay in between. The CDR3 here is CASSPAGGTEQFF. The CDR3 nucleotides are TGTGCCAGCAGCCCCGCCGGGGGGACAGAGCAGTTCTTC.

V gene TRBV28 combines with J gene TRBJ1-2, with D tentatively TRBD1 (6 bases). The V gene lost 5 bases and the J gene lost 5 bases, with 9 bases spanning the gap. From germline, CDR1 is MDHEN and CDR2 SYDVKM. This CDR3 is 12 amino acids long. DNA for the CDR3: TGTGCCAGCAGTCAACAGGGTTATGGCTACACCTTC. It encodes CASSQQGYGYTF.

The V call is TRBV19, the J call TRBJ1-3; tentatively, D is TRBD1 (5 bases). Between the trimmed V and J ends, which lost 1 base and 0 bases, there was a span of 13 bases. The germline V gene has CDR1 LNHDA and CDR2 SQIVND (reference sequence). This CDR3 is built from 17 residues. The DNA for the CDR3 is TGTGCCAGTAGTATAGGTACAGGACCGACCTCTGGAAACACCATATATTTT. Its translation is CASSIGTGPTSGNTIYF.

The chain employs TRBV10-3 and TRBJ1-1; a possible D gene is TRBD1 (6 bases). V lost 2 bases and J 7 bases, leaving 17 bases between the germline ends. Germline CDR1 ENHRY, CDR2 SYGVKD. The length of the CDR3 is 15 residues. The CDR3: CAISEPKGELSEAFF. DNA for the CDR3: TGTGCCATCAGTGAGCCCAAGGGGGAATTGAGTGAAGCTTTCTTT.

The CDR3 spells CASSLGQGGDQPQHF. CDR3 nucleotide sequence: TGCGCCAGCAGCTTGGGACAGGGCGGGGATCAGCCCCAGCATTTT. The chain is built from TRBV5-1 and TRBJ1-5, with 7 bases lining up with TRBD1. The CDR3 totals 15 residues. CDR1 is SGHRS, CDR2 YFSETQ, per germline. V dropped 0 bases and J dropped 5; count of bases not matched to a gene: 5.

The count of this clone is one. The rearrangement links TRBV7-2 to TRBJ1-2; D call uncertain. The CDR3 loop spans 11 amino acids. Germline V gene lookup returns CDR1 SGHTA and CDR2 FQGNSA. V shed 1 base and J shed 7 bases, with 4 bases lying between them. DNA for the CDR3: TGTGCCAGCAGCTTAGGAGCTGGCTACACCTTC. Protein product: CASSLGAGYTF.

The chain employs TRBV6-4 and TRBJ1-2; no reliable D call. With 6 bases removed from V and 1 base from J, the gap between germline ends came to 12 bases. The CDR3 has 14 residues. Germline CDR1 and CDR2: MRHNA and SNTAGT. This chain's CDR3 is CASSEGGFNYGYTF. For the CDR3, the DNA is TGTGCCAGCAGCGAGGGAGGGTTTAACTATGGCTACACCTTC.

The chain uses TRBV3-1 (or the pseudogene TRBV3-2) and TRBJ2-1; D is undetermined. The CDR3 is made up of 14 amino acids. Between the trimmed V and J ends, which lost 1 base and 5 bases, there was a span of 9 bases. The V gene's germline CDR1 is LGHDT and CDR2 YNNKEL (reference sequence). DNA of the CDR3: TGTGCCAGCAGCCAAGCGAACAGAAACAATGAGCAGTTCTTC. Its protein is CASSQANRNNEQFF.

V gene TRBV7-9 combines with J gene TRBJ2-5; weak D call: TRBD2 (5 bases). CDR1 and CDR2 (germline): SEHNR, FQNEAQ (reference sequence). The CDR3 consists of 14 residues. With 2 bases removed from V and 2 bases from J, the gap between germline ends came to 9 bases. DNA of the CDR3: TGTGCCAGCAGCTTACACGGGGTACAAGAGACCCAGTACTTC. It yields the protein CASSLHGVQETQYF.

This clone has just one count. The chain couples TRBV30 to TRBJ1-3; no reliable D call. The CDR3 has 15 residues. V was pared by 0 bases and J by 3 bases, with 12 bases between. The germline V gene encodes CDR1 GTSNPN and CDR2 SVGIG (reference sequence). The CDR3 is CAWSVPGSFGNTIYF. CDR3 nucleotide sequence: TGTGCCTGGAGTGTACCCGGTTCTTTTGGAAACACCATATATTTT.

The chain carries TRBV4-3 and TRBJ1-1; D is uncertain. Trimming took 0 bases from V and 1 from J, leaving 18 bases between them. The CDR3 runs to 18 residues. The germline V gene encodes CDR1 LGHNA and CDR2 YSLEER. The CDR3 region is CASSQDLSAHIGNTEAFF. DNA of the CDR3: TGCGCCAGCAGCCAAGATCTAAGCGCCCACATCGGGAACACTGAAGCTTTCTTT.

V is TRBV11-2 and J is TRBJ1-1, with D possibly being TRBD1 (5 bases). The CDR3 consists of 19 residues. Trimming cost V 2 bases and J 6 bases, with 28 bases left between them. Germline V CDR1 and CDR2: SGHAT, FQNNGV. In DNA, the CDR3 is TGTGCCAGCAGCTTATCAGCGGGGAGGGACTCAGGGAGTAGGGCTGAAGCTTTCTTT. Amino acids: CASSLSAGRDSGSRAEAFF.

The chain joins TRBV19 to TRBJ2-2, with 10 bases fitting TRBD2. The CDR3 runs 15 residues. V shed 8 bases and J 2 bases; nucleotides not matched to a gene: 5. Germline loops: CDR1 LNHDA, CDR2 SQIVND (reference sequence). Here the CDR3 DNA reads TGTGCCAGTTCCCCTAGCGGGGGTAACACCGGGGAGCTGTTTTTT. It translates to CASSPSGGNTGELFF.

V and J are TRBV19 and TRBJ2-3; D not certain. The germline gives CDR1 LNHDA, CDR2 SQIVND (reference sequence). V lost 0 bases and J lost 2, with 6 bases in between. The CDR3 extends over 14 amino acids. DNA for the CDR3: TGTGCCAGTAGTATAGAGGTACTCACAGATACGCAGTATTTT. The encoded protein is CASSIEVLTDTQYF.

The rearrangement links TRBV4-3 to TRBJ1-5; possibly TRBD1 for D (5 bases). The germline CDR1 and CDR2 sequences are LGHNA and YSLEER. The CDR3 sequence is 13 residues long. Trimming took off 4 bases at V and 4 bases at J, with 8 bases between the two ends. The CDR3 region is CASSLDRNQPQHF. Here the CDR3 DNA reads TGCGCCAGCAGCCTAGACAGAAATCAGCCCCAGCATTTT.

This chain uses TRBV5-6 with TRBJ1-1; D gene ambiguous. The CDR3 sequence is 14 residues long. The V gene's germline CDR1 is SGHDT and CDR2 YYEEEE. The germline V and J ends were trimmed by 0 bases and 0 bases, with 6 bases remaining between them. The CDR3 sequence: CASSLAQMNTEAFF. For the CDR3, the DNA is TGTGCCAGCAGCTTGGCCCAGATGAACACTGAAGCTTTCTTT.

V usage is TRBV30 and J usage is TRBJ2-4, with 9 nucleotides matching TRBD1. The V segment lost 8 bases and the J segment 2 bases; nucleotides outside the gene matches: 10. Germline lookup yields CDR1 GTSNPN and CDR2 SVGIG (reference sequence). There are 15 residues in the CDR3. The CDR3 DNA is TGTGCCCTGGACCGGGACAGGGTGACCAAAAACATTCAGTACTTC. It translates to CALDRDRVTKNIQYF.

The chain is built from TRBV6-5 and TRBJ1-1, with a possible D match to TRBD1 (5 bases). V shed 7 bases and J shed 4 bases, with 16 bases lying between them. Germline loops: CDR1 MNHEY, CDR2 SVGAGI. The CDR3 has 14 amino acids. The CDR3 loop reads CASNGGYGSTEAFF. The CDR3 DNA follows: TGTGCCAGCAATGGGGGGTATGGGAGCACTGAAGCTTTCTTT.

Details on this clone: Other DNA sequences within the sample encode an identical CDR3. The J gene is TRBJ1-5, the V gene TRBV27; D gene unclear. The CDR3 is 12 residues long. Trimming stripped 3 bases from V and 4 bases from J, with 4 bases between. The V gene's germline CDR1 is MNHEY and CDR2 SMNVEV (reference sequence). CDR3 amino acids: CASSFINQPQHF. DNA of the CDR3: TGTGCCAGCAGTTTCATTAATCAGCCCCAGCATTTT.

As DNA, the CDR3 is TGTGCCAGCAGTTGGGACAGGGGAAGAAATTCACCCCTCCACTTT. As protein: CASSWDRGRNSPLHF. The chain uses TRBV6-2 or TRBV6-3 and TRBJ1-6, with 10 bases aligning to TRBD1. J gave up 7 bases and V 4 bases, and 4 bases lay outside the gene matches. The CDR3 totals 15 residues. The germline V gene encodes CDR1 MNHEY and CDR2 SVGEGT.

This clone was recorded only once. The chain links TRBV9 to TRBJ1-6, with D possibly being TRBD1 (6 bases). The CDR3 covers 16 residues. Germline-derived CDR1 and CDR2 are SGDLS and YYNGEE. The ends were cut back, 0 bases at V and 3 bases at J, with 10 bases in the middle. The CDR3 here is CASSVADRNYNSPLHF. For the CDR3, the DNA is TGTGCCAGCAGCGTAGCGGACAGAAACTATAATTCACCCCTCCACTTT.

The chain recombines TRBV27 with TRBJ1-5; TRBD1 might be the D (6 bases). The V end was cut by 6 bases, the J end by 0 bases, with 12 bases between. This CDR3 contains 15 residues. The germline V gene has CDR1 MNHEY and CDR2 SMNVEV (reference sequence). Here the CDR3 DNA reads TGTGCCAGCAGCCCCGCGGGGGCTAGCAATCAGCCCCAGCATTTT. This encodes CASSPAGASNQPQHF.

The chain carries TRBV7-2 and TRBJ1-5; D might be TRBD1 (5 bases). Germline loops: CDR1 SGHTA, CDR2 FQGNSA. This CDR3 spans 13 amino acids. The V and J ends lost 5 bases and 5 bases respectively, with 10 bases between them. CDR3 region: CASSGDRDQPQHF. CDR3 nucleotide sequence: TGTGCCAGCAGCGGAGACAGAGATCAGCCCCAGCATTTT.

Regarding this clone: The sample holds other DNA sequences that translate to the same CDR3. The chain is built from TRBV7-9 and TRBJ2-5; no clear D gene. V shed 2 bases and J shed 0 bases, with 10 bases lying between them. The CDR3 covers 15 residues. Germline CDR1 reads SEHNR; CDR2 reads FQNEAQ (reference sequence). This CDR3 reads CASSLTGVYQETQYF. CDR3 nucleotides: TGTGCCAGCAGCTTAACCGGAGTGTACCAAGAGACCCAGTACTTC.

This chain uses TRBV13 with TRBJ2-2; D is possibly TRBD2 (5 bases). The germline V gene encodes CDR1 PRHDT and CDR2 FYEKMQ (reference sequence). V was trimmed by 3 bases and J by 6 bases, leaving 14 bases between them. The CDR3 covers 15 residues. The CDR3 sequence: CASSLLPVGAGELFF. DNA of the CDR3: TGTGCCAGCAGCTTGCTCCCTGTGGGAGCCGGGGAGCTGTTTTTT.

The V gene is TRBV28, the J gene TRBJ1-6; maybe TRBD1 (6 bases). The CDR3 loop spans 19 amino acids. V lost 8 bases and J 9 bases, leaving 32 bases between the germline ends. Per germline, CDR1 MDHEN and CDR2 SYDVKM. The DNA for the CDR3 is TGTGCCAGCGTAGGTTACCTGCCGACAGGTAGTAGGTTTGGTTCACCCCTCCACTTT. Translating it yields CASVGYLPTGSRFGSPLHF.

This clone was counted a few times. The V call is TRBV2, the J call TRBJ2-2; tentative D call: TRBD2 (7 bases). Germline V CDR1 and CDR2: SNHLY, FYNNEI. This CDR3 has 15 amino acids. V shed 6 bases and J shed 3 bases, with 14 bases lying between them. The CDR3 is CASRKGGPDTGELFF. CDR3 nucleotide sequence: TGTGCCAGCAGGAAGGGGGGGCCTGACACCGGGGAGCTGTTTTTT.

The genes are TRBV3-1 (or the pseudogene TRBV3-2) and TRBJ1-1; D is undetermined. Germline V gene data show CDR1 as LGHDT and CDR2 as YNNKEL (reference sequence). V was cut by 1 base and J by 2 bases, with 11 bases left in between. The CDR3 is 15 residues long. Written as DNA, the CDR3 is TGTGCCAGCAGCCAAGGGCAGAATATTAACACTGAAGCTTTCTTT. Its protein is CASSQGQNINTEAFF.